Ten or more counts support the clone carrying this T cell receptor (beta chain). The data are from a study of glioma-infiltrating T cells. Using RNA template, CDR3s of TCR alpha and beta were amplified with iRepertoire arm-PCR. TCRdb called the multiplex PCR reads again in MiXCR, with one record for every CDR3 protein. The sample yields a few hundred thousand distinct CDR3 sequences, roughly two fifths seen once. V dropped 2 bases and J dropped 4 bases, with 5 bases sitting between them. The CDR3 consists of 12 residues. Germline V CDR1 and CDR2: SGHTA, FQGNSA. The receptor was derived from a human donor with low-grade glioma or glioblastoma, undergoing nonglioma brain surgery, or in good health (not recorded which). Source material: glioma tissue, nonneoplastic brain tissue, or PBMCs (not recorded which). V is TRBV7-2 and J is TRBJ1-2; tentatively, D is TRBD1 (5 bases). The chain's CDR3 is CASSLQGYGYTF. CDR3 nucleotides: TGTGCCAGCAGCTTACAGGGCTATGGCTACACCTTC.